The clone carrying this TCR beta chain was counted a few times. Its antigen remains unknown. The data derive from a study of T-cell reconstitution after alpha-beta-depleted transplantation in children. Study-wide results and limits: The origin of alpha-beta T cells about two months after transplant was reportedly several hundred expanded graft clones. Some patients' high day-60 TCRbeta diversity was traced to surviving recipient T cells and thymic progenitors. T-cell counts and diversity were attributed mostly to newly produced T cells one year after transplant.

Unique molecular identifiers were built into the TCRbeta library. TCRdb redid the calling of the PCR reads with MiXCR, one entry per CDR3 protein. This repertoire shows hundreds of thousands of distinct CDR3 sequences, around 8.4% found once; its top ten account for approximately 40%. The V gene's germline CDR1 is MNHNS and CDR2 SASEGT. Losses at the gene ends were 5 bases for V and 6 bases for J; bases not matched to a gene: 8. There are 15 residues in the CDR3. The chain carries TRBV6-1 and TRBJ2-2; 8 bases align to TRBD1. The origin of this receptor is a male patient aged 2-15 years who had a stem cell transplant for acute myeloid leukemia, so the T cells may come from the graft donor. This material consisted of PBMCs, mostly from graft donor cells, taken 360 days after TCRalphabeta/CD19-depleted stem cell transplant. The CDR3 DNA is TGTGCCAGCAGTCGGACGGACAGGGTGGCCGGGGAGCTGTTTTTT. Residues: CASSRTDRVAGELFF.